This TCR beta chain was recovered during a study of metastatic and nonmetastatic thyroid tumors. Study-wide background: Across blood and tumor or nodule tissue, repertoires from malignant and benign thyroid patients were compared with one another.

Study outcomes and limitations: TCR beta diversity was reportedly significantly higher in malignant thyroid tumors than benign nodules, in blood and tumor.

Ahead of thyroid surgery, no patient had received treatment of any kind. Trimming removed 5 bases from V and 3 bases from J; junction bases left unmatched: 6. Per germline, CDR1 SEHNR and CDR2 FQNEAQ (reference sequence). This CDR3 has 14 amino acids. This clone occurred many times. As yet, its antigen is unknown. TCRdb called clones again from the PCR reads with MiXCR. Here the sample spans about 82,000 clones, 12% being singletons. The sequenced sample was tumor tissue. The receptor's source is a female donor with papillary thyroid cancer or a benign thyroid nodule (not recorded which). Some clones in this sample may be carry-over from other donors' samples. This rearrangement joins TRBV7-9 to TRBJ1-1, with 7 bases aligning to TRBD1. CDR3: CASSRGGGYTEAFF. In nucleotides, the CDR3 is TGTGCCAGCAGCCGAGGGGGCGGGTACACTGAAGCTTTCTTT.